This is a list of T cell receptor beta chains from one sample in a study of cytomegalovirus exposure and HLA in healthy donors. Using immunoSEQ multiplex PCR, the repertoire was profiled, and TCRdb retains in-frame clones only, with some absent. This repertoire shows about 130,000 clones, roughly 80% found once; its top ten account for approximately 1.3%. What was sequenced was PBMCs. The source of these receptors is a female donor in good health and CMV-seronegative. The CDR3 runs from the conserved cysteine through the conserved F or W. The D gene is left open where the match is weak. Some rows have no size entry. The others give once, few or many, or a class for an expanded clone.

j_call clone_size d_call v_call cdr3_aa cdr3_nt
TRBJ2-1 - - TRBV7-9 CASSRGRSAGDEQFF TGTGCCAGCAGCCGGGGGCGGAGCGCGGGGGATGAGCAGTTCTTC
TRBJ2-1 - - TRBV19 CASSMAPLNEQFF TGTGCCAGTAGTATGGCCCCCCTCAATGAGCAGTTCTTC
TRBJ1-1 few - TRBV29-1 CSVTTGNTEAFF TGCAGCGTTACCACAGGGAACACTGAAGCTTTCTTT
TRBJ2-7 - TRBD1 TRBV23-1 CATRQGQHEQYF TGCGCCACACGACAGGGCCAGCACGAGCAGTACTTC
TRBJ2-2 - TRBD1 TRBV4-2 CASSQGRHRGRGTGELFF TGTGCCAGCAGCCAAGGACGTCACAGGGGGCGCGGAACCGGGGAGCTGTTTTTT
TRBJ2-1 - TRBD1 TRBV28 CASSSDRVYNEQFF TGTGCCAGCAGCTCAGACAGGGTCTACAATGAGCAGTTCTTC
TRBJ1-2 - TRBD1 TRBV5-5 CASSPRTDRAYGYTF TGTGCCAGCAGCCCACGAACGGACAGGGCCTATGGCTACACCTTC
TRBJ1-5 - TRBD1 TRBV30 CAWSMTGFSGQPQHF TGTGCCTGGAGTATGACAGGGTTTTCGGGTCAGCCCCAGCATTTT
TRBJ2-3 - - TRBV18 CASSPNTPGLGTDTQYF TGTGCCAGCTCACCAAACACTCCGGGACTTGGCACAGATACGCAGTATTTT
TRBJ2-5 - - TRBV7-2 CASSLDDLPRGPRQETQYF TGTGCCAGCAGCTTAGATGATCTTCCGCGGGGGCCCCGCCAAGAGACCCAGTACTTC
TRBJ2-3 - TRBD1 TRBV18 CASSPQNRGGTDTQYF TGTGCCAGCTCACCTCAAAACAGGGGCGGCACAGATACGCAGTATTTT
TRBJ2-3 - - TRBV19 CASSIGRGLVHTQYF TGTGCCAGTAGTATAGGAAGGGGACTCGTGCATACGCAGTATTTT
TRBJ2-2 - - TRBV6-5 CASSYSRRTNTGELFF TGTGCCAGCAGTTACTCAAGGCGGACGAACACCGGGGAGCTGTTTTTT
TRBJ2-3 few - TRBV5-1 CASSSSTDTQYF TGCGCCAGCAGCTCGAGCACAGATACGCAGTATTTT